The sequence of this T cell receptor beta chain was determined in a study of T cell repertoires in cytomegalovirus infection. Study-wide context: Recently described HLA-C-restricted plus well-studied HLA-B-restricted CMV epitopes were used. Public TCR beta signatures marked donors with CMV infection and the matching HLA.

This clonotype was seen only a few times. Its antigen is still unknown. TCRdb re-derived calls from the reads in MiXCR, one entry per CDR3 protein. The table has around 230,000 distinct CDR3 sequences, about 39% seen once. Germline values: CDR1 SGHVS, CDR2 FNYEAQ. This CDR3 comprises 13 residues. Trimming pared 5 bases from V and 7 bases from J, leaving 12 bases between. Whole-study findings and limits: The ex vivo response showed dominance by HLA-C-restricted CMV-specific TCR beta clonotypes.

The receptor comes from a human donor in good health (CMV status not recorded). Some clones in this sample may be carry-over from other donors' samples. The chain is built from TRBV7-6 and TRBJ2-1; a possible D gene is TRBD2 (6 bases). Source: CD8+ T cells from cultured PBMCs, taken from culture after CMV antigen stimulation. In nucleotides, the CDR3 is TGTGCCAGCAGCCTACAGACTAGGAATGAGCAGTTCTTC. It encodes CASSLQTRNEQFF.